These T cell receptor beta chains were read from a single sample in a study of T cell changes during pregnancy in multiple sclerosis. Using immunoSEQ multiplex PCR, the repertoire was profiled, and TCRdb retains in-frame clones only, with some absent. The sample comprises some 80,000 clones, around 92% of which are singletons, and 1.4% rests with the top ten. The source was peripheral blood, collected before pregnancy. Receptors originate from a female donor with multiple sclerosis, enrolled in a pregnancy study. Both conserved end residues are part of each CDR3. A D gene is named only where the DNA matches it firmly. A clone size is listed for some rows: how often the clone was seen (once, few, many), or a class if it is expanded.

>TRBJ1-5|.|TRBV2|.
TGTGCCAGCAGTCCTAGGGAGGGGGACTACACGACGAATCAGCCCCAGCATTTT
CASSPREGDYTTNQPQHF
>TRBJ1-2|TRBD1|TRBV7-2|.
TGTGCCAGCAGGGAGGGACAGGGCTATGGCTACACCTTC
CASREGQGYGYTF
>TRBJ1-3|TRBD1|TRBV7-9|few
TGTGCCAGCAGCTCGTTACAGGGGTGGCCTGGAAACACCATATATTTT
CASSSLQGWPGNTIYF
>TRBJ2-3|TRBD2|TRBV27|.
TGTGCCAGCAGCGGGACTAGCGGGTACGATACGCAGTATTTT
CASSGTSGYDTQYF
>TRBJ2-6|TRBD1|TRBV6-5|.
TGTGCCAGCCGGACAGGGGGCTCTGGGGCCAACGTCCTGACTTTC
CASRTGGSGANVLTF
>TRBJ2-7|.|TRBV2|.
TGTGCCAGCAGGGGAGATGCTACCTACGAGCAGTACTTC
CASRGDATYEQYF
>TRBJ2-7|TRBD1|TRBV27|.
TGTGCCAGCAGTAGAGGGGCCGGGACAGGGGGATTCTACGAGCAGTACTTC
CASSRGAGTGGFYEQYF
>TRBJ2-1|.|TRBV7-3|.
TGTGCCAGCAGCTTAGGAGGCGGGGCCATATTCAATGAGCAGTTCTTC
CASSLGGGAIFNEQFF
>TRBJ2-7|.|TRBV2|.
TGTGCCAGTCATCCTACCTACGTCGGCGAGCAGTACTTC
CASHPTYVGEQYF
>TRBJ1-1|.|TRBV18|.
TGTGCCAGCTCACCACCGTCGGGGTACGAAGCTTTCTTT
CASSPPSGYEAFF
>TRBJ2-5|TRBD2|TRBV5-6|.
TGTGCCAGCAGCTTGGTGTCTAGCGGGGACCAAGAGACCCAGTACTTC
CASSLVSSGDQETQYF
>TRBJ2-5|.|TRBV4-1|.
TGCGCCAGCAGCCAAGGTCAGGGTACAGGGACGGCAGAGACCCAGTACTTC
CASSQGQGTGTAETQYF
>TRBJ2-7|.|TRBV5-1|.
TGCGCCAGCAGCTTGGACCCAGGGGTCGGCGAGCAGTACTTC
CASSLDPGVGEQYF
>TRBJ1-2|TRBD1|TRBV6-1|.
TGTGCCAGCAGTGAATTACTAGGACAGGGCGAAGGCTACACCTTC
CASSELLGQGEGYTF
>TRBJ1-5|.|TRBV6-4|.
TGTGCCAGCAGTCCAGACTATAGCAATCAGCCCCAGCATTTT
CASSPDYSNQPQHF
>TRBJ2-5|.|TRBV29-1|.
TGCAGCGTTGAAGTAAGCGTGGGCCAGGGGACCCAGTACTTC
CSVEVSVGQGTQYF
>TRBJ2-2|.|TRBV5-1|.
TGCGCCAGCAGCTTTGGACACCAGGGCACCGGGGAGCTGTTTTTT
CASSFGHQGTGELFF
>TRBJ1-2|.|TRBV5-1|.
TGCGCCAGCAGCTGGACTCAGACCAGCGATGGCTACACCTTC
CASSWTQTSDGYTF
>TRBJ1-1|TRBD1|TRBV5-8|.
TGTGCCAGCAGCTTGTTAGGGGGCGCCCCATATGAAGCTTTCTTT
CASSLLGGAPYEAFF
>TRBJ2-5|TRBD1|TRBV27|.
TGTGCCAGCAGTCCCCTTTATGAGGGGGCGGGAGAGACCCAGTACTTC
CASSPLYEGAGETQYF
>TRBJ1-1|.|TRBV18|.
TGTGCCAGCTCAGCTACAGGGCACTACACTGAAGCTTTCTTT
CASSATGHYTEAFF
>TRBJ2-7|.|TRBV19|.
TGTGCCAGTAGTGTGGACACCTATTCCTACGAGCAGTACTTC
CASSVDTYSYEQYF
>TRBJ2-5|TRBD2|TRBV5-6|.
TGTGCCAGCAGCGTAGCGGGGGGCGGAGAGACCCAGTACTTC
CASSVAGGGETQYF
>TRBJ1-5|TRBD1|TRBV19|.
TGTGCCAGTAGTATATGGGCAGGGGGCGCAGGCAATCAGCCCCAGCATTTT
CASSIWAGGAGNQPQHF
>TRBJ1-5|.|TRBV19|.
TGTGCCAGTAGTATAATAGGGGTCAATCAGCCCCAGCATTTT
CASSIIGVNQPQHF
>TRBJ2-7|.|TRBV4-1|.
TGCGCCAGCAGCGTCAGGTGGGGCACCAGCTCCTACGAGCAGTACTTC
CASSVRWGTSSYEQYF
>TRBJ2-1|.|TRBV19|.
TGTGCCAGTAGTAACGGGGGATACAATGAGCAGTTCTTC
CASSNGGYNEQFF
>TRBJ2-7|TRBD1|TRBV7-9|.
TGTGCCAGCAGCGTAGCTGACAGGGGTTCCTACGAGCAGTACTTC
CASSVADRGSYEQYF
>TRBJ2-3|.|TRBV6-6|few
TGTGCCAGCAGTTACCCAGGGAGGGGGGCAGATACGCAGTATTTT
CASSYPGRGADTQYF
>TRBJ2-1|.|TRBV19|.
TGTGCCAGTACCGTTACGGGAAGAACGGTCGATGAGCAGTTCTTC
CASTVTGRTVDEQFF
>TRBJ1-1|TRBD1|TRBV9|.
TGTGCCAGCAGCGTAGACCTTCAGGGGGACGTCACTGAAGCTTTCTTT
CASSVDLQGDVTEAFF
>TRBJ2-5|.|TRBV2|.
TGTGCCAGCCTTCAGGGGGAGACCCAGTACTTC
CASLQGETQYF
>TRBJ2-5|.|TRBV29-1|.
TGCAGCGTTGAAGCCTCTTATCCCCGGACAGCGTACCAAGAGACCCAGTACTTC
CSVEASYPRTAYQETQYF
>TRBJ1-1|.|TRBV18|.
TGTGCCAGCTCACCAAAAACTAGTCTCAACACTGAAGCTTTCTTT
CASSPKTSLNTEAFF
>TRBJ2-7|.|TRBV6-1|.
TGTGCCAGCAGTGTGGAGCGAAACTACGAGCAGTACTTC
CASSVERNYEQYF
>TRBJ2-2|.|TRBV13|.
TGTGCCAGCAGCTCGAGTGGCGGGGAGCTGTTTTTT
CASSSSGGELFF
>TRBJ1-2|TRBD1|TRBV11-2|.
TGTGCCAGCAGCTCGACAGGGGGAGTTTATGGCTACACCTTC
CASSSTGGVYGYTF
>TRBJ2-7|.|TRBV6-5|.
TGTGCCAGCAGTTATGAGGGCTCCGACTACGAGCAGTACTTC
CASSYEGSDYEQYF
>TRBJ1-2|.|TRBV5-6|.
TGTGCCAGCAGCTTAGGAGGAAGCCCCTTAGGCTACACCTTC
CASSLGGSPLGYTF
>TRBJ1-2|.|TRBV9|.
TGTGCCAGCAAGGCGGAGGGCCCAAGCGGCTATGGCTACACCTTC
CASKAEGPSGYGYTF
>TRBJ2-7|.|TRBV6-4|.
TGTGCCAGCAGTGTGGGGCAGTACGAGCAGTACTTC
CASSVGQYEQYF
>TRBJ2-5|.|TRBV4-1|.
TGCGCCAGCAGCGCACAGGTACAAGAGACCCAGTACTTC
CASSAQVQETQYF
>TRBJ2-2|TRBD1|TRBV30|.
TGTGCCTGGAGGGGGACAGGTACCGGGGAGCTGTTTTTT
CAWRGTGTGELFF
>TRBJ2-7|.|TRBV18|.
TGTGCCAGCTCACCAGAGGCTGGATACGAGCAGTACTTC
CASSPEAGYEQYF
>TRBJ2-7|TRBD1|TRBV5-4|.
TGTGCCAGCAGCTTGTCGGGACAGGGGTTCTACGAGCAGTACTTC
CASSLSGQGFYEQYF